This T cell receptor (beta chain) was captured in a study of cytomegalovirus exposure and HLA in healthy donors. It was with 60 Vbeta and 13 Jbeta primers that the PCR ran. Produced via immunoSEQ multiplex PCR; TCRdb's table is partial and in-frame only. This sample has about 88,000 clones, with roughly three quarters found just once. Germline V gene sequence: CDR1 SGHDN, CDR2 FVKESK. The length of the CDR3 is 13 residues. The V end was cut by 4 bases, the J end by 2 bases, with 8 bases between. This clone appeared once. Antigen specificity is unknown. Overall study findings and caveats: TRBV6-2, TRBV6-3 and other indistinguishable V segments were excluded.

Donors consisted of healthy bone marrow donors. Sequencing was performed on PBMCs. The clonotype comes from a man aged 25-45 years in good health and CMV-seronegative. This chain connects TRBV14 to TRBJ1-1; unclear D gene. The CDR3, as DNA: TGTGCCAGCAGCCTAATGACTAACACTGAAGCTTTCTTT. Translated: CASSLMTNTEAFF.